The 12 T cell receptor beta chains below all came from one sample that was sequenced in a study of shared clonotypes between healthy human individuals. Profiling relied on immunoSEQ multiplex PCR, and the TCRdb table lists in-frame clones only, not all of them. The table includes roughly 2,000,000 clones, approximately 94% detected once. Positive CCR7 selection of CD45RO-negative cells yielded the naive CD8 cells, and terminally differentiated effector memory CD45RA+ cells were excluded. What was sequenced was naive CD8+ T cells sorted from blood. These receptors originate from a man aged 18 to 29 in good health.

The CDR3 bases are TGTGCCAGCAGACGACAGGAGGCCTACGAGCAGTACTTC. Its translation: CASRRQEAYEQYF. V and J are TRBV6-5 and TRBJ2-7; tentative D call: TRBD1 (6 bases). V shed 6 bases and J shed 2 bases, with 11 bases lying between them. CDR1 and CDR2 (germline): MNHEY, SVGAGI. The CDR3 runs to 13 residues.

The CDR3 protein is CASSDGTGGNEQYF. CDR3 sequence (DNA): TGTGCCAGCAGTGACGGGACAGGGGGCAACGAGCAGTACTTC. V gene TRBV27 combines with J gene TRBJ2-7; 12 positions agree with TRBD1. V shed 5 bases, J shed 5 bases, and the junction held 4 bases outside the gene matches. Germline assignment: CDR1 MNHEY and CDR2 SMNVEV (reference sequence). The CDR3 extends over 14 amino acids.

The rearrangement uses TRBV6-5 and TRBJ2-3; a possible D gene is TRBD1 (5 bases). The CDR3 is 12 amino acids. Germline assignment: CDR1 MNHEY and CDR2 SVGAGI. V shed 8 bases and J shed 6 bases, with 12 bases lying between them. The CDR3 loop reads CASGFSGDTQYF. The CDR3 DNA follows: TGTGCCAGCGGGTTCTCAGGGGATACGCAGTATTTT.

The rearrangement uses TRBV4-1 and TRBJ1-6; the D gene is possibly TRBD1 (5 bases). The V end was cut by 4 bases, the J end by 2 bases, with 15 bases between. Looked up from germline, CDR1 is MGHRA and CDR2 is YSYEKL. The CDR3 is 17 amino acids. CDR3 nucleotides: TGCGCCAGCAGCCCACAATTCGGGGGGACCTATAATTCACCCCTCCACTTT. This translates into CASSPQFGGTYNSPLHF.

This rearrangement joins TRBV6-6 to TRBJ2-5; TRBD1 matches 11 bases. The CDR3 has 15 residues. The germline V gene encodes CDR1 MNHNY and CDR2 SVGAGI (reference sequence). The V segment lost 4 bases and the J segment 5 bases; nucleotides outside the gene matches: 6. CDR3 region: CASSSGQGVRETQYF. For the CDR3, the DNA is TGTGCCAGCAGTTCGGGACAGGGGGTACGGGAGACCCAGTACTTC.

The V and J genes are TRBV7-6 and TRBJ2-7, with 11 bases identical to TRBD1. The trim removed 5 bases at V and 3 bases at J, leaving 3 bases unmatched. Germline V gene lookup returns CDR1 SGHVS and CDR2 FNYEAQ. This CDR3 is built from 14 residues. CDR3 sequence: CASSRDRGIYEQYF. In DNA, the CDR3 is TGTGCCAGCAGCAGGGACAGGGGGATCTACGAGCAGTACTTC.

The CDR3 bases are TGTGCCAGCAGCTTAGAAGTTTGGGGAGTCGGGGAAGAGACCCAGTACTTC. It encodes CASSLEVWGVGEETQYF. The rearrangement uses TRBV11-2 and TRBJ2-5; D is possibly TRBD2 (5 bases). Germline V lookup: CDR1 SGHAT, CDR2 FQNNGV. The CDR3 extends over 17 amino acids. V was shortened by 0 bases and J by 3 bases, with 17 bases between the two germline ends.

V is TRBV28 and J is TRBJ2-7, with D possibly being TRBD2 (6 bases). V was cut by 4 bases and J by 5 bases, with 21 bases left in between. Germline V gives CDR1 MDHEN, CDR2 SYDVKM. This CDR3 is 16 amino acids long. CDR3 coding DNA: TGTGCCAGCAGTTCAAGACGGACGGGAGCATGGGACGAGCAGTACTTC. Its protein is CASSSRRTGAWDEQYF.

The V gene is TRBV27, the J gene TRBJ2-5; D may match TRBD1 or TRBD2 (5 bases each). The CDR3 runs 14 residues. V was clipped by 5 bases and J by 5 bases, with 15 bases between them. The germline CDR1 and CDR2 sequences are MNHEY and SMNVEV (reference sequence). As DNA, the CDR3 is TGTGCCAGCAGTCCAAGGGACGGCAGGGAGACCCAGTACTTC. The encoded protein is CASSPRDGRETQYF.

This chain uses TRBV5-6 with TRBJ2-5; D not certain. V lost 1 base and J lost 1, with 5 bases in between. The germline CDR1 and CDR2 sequences are SGHDT and YYEEEE. This CDR3 has 13 amino acids. In nucleotides, the CDR3 is TGTGCCAGCAGCTTGCCGGGCCAAGAGACCCAGTACTTC. Translated, it gives CASSLPGQETQYF.

The chain couples TRBV30 to TRBJ2-5, with 12 bases matching TRBD2. The V gene's germline CDR1 is GTSNPN and CDR2 SVGIG (reference sequence). The CDR3 covers 16 residues. Germline trimming cut 2 bases from V and 4 bases from J; bases unmatched to any gene: 8. CDR3 sequence: CAWSSWGLAGLETQYF. The CDR3 DNA follows: TGTGCCTGGAGTTCATGGGGACTAGCGGGCCTAGAGACCCAGTACTTC.

Of note for this clone: Other DNA sequences in this specimen translate into the identical CDR3. The rearrangement links TRBV2 to TRBJ2-7; D ambiguous. V was shortened by 4 bases and J by 3 bases, with 13 bases between the two germline ends. The CDR3 contains 14 residues. The germline V gene encodes CDR1 SNHLY and CDR2 FYNNEI. The CDR3, as DNA: TGTGCCAGCAGTGGAGAGGATTCGAGCTACGAGCAGTACTTC. This encodes CASSGEDSSYEQYF. The full variable domain, rest sourced from reference TRBV2 and TRBJ2-7, is EPEVTQTPSHQVTQMGQEVILRCVPISNHLYFYWYRQILGQKVEFLVSFYNNEISEKSEIFDDQFSVERPDGSNFTLKIRSTKLEDSAMYFCASSGEDSSYEQYFGPGTRLTVT.